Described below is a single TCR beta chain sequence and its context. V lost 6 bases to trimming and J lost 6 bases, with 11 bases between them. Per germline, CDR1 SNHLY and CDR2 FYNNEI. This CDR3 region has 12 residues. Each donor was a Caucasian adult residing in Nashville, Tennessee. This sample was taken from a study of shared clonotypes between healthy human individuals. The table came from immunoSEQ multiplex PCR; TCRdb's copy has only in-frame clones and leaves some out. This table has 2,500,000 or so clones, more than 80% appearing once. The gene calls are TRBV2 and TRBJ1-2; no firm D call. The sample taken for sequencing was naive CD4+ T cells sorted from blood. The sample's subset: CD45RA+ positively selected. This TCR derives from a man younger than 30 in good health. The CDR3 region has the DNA TGTGCCAGCAGGCCCCCTGGCGATGGCTACACCTTC. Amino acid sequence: CASRPPGDGYTF.